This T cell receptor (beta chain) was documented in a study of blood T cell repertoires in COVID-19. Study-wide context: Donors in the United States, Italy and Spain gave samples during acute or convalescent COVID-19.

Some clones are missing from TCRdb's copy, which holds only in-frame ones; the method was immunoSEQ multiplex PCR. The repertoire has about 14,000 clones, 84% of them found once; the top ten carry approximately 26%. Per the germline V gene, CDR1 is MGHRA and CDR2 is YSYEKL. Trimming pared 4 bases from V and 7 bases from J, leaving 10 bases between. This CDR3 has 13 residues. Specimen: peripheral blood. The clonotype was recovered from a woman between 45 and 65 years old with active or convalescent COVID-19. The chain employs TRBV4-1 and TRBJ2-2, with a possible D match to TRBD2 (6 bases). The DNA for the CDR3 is TGCGCCAGCAGCCCTGGGGGAGGCGGGGAGCTGTTTTTT. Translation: CASSPGGGGELFF.